Following are 10 T cell receptor beta chains from one sample sequenced in a study of blood T cell repertoires in COVID-19. Here immunoSEQ multiplex PCR was the method, and the copy in TCRdb shows in-frame clones only, minus some. The table includes 130,000 to 150,000 clones, 70% to 85% detected once. Sequenced sample: PBMCs or T cells enriched from blood (not recorded which). The receptors originated from a man aged 50-60 years who had recovered from COVID-19.

Here the CDR3 reads CASSPPNGMNTEAFF. As DNA, the CDR3 is TGTGCCAGCTCACCACCGAACGGGATGAACACTGAAGCTTTCTTT. J is TRBJ1-1 and V is TRBV18, with D unclear. This CDR3 region has 15 residues. V was clipped by 0 bases and J by 0 bases, with 8 bases between them. Germline loops: CDR1 KGHSH, CDR2 LQKENI.

The chain links TRBV10-3 to TRBJ1-1; D not resolved. This CDR3 has 13 amino acids. In germline, CDR1 is ENHRY, CDR2 SYGVKD. With 5 bases removed from V and 0 bases from J, the gap between germline ends came to 7 bases. The CDR3 here is CAISRQMNTEAFF. CDR3 nucleotide sequence: TGTGCCATCAGTCGACAAATGAACACTGAAGCTTTCTTT.

The chain joins TRBV11-2 to TRBJ2-7; 9 bases are a match to TRBD1. CDR3 length equals 17 residues. V lost 0 bases to trimming and J lost 5 bases; unmatched junction nucleotides: 11. Germline assignment: CDR1 SGHAT and CDR2 FQNNGV. In DNA, the CDR3 is TGTGCCAGCAGCTTAGATGGTTTCGCCCGGACAGGGGACGAGCAGTACTTC. This sequence encodes CASSLDGFARTGDEQYF.

The rearrangement joins TRBV18 to TRBJ2-7; 10 bases line up with TRBD1. The CDR3 spans 13 residues. Trimming took 8 bases from V and 7 from J; bases not matched to a gene: 8. Germline V gene data show CDR1 as KGHSH and CDR2 as LQKENI. The chain's CDR3 is CASHPGTGVEQYF. CDR3 in DNA: TGTGCCAGCCACCCGGGGACAGGGGTTGAGCAGTACTTC.

The CDR3 reads CASTERGGDYGYTF. CDR3 coding DNA: TGTGCCAGCACCGAAAGGGGGGGTGACTATGGCTACACCTTC. The chain combines TRBV27 with TRBJ1-2; D might be TRBD1 (6 bases). Between the trimmed V and J ends, which lost 7 bases and 3 bases, there was a span of 15 bases. Germline V CDR1 and CDR2: MNHEY, SMNVEV (reference sequence). CDR3 length: 14 amino acids.

This clone occurred a few times. The rearrangement links TRBV7-2 to TRBJ1-5, with 7 bases that match TRBD1. CDR1 is SGHTA, CDR2 FQGNSA, per germline. J lost 4 bases, V lost 3 bases, and 9 bases had no gene match. This CDR3 region has 16 residues. The CDR3 region is CASSFAGGPSNQPQHF. CDR3 sequence (DNA): TGTGCCAGCAGCTTCGCAGGGGGGCCCTCGAATCAGCCCCAGCATTTT.

This rearrangement joins TRBV2 to TRBJ2-1; a weak D match, TRBD1 (6 bases). There are 15 residues in the CDR3. Germline CDR1 and CDR2: SNHLY and FYNNEI. The V and J ends lost 6 bases and 1 base respectively, with 13 bases between them. The chain's CDR3 is CASRESGDSYNEQFF. The CDR3 region has the DNA TGTGCCAGCAGGGAATCAGGGGATTCCTACAATGAGCAGTTCTTC.

This chain uses TRBV5-1 with TRBJ2-1, with 10 bases matching TRBD1. The CDR3 length is 15 residues. CDR1 SGHRS and CDR2 YFSETQ come from the germline V gene. V lost 3 bases, J lost 4 bases, and 4 bases stayed unmatched. The CDR3 DNA sequence: TGCGCCAGCAGCTCCGACAGGGGGCCATACAATGAGCAGTTCTTC. This sequence encodes CASSSDRGPYNEQFF.

This sequence joins TRBV7-3 and TRBJ1-2; TRBD1 agrees at 8 bases. Trimming took 3 bases from V and 4 from J; bases not matched to a gene: 4. Germline values: CDR1 SGHTA, CDR2 FQGTGA. This CDR3 region has 14 residues. The DNA for the CDR3 is TGTGCCAGCAGCTTGTCAGGGGGCGGCTATGGCTACACCTTC. Its translation: CASSLSGGGYGYTF.

This chain uses TRBV7-2 with TRBJ2-7, with 8 bases aligning to TRBD2. The germline gives CDR1 SGHTA, CDR2 FQGNSA. V trimming: 4 bases; J trimming: 5 bases; junction bases outside the gene matches: 4. The CDR3 has 13 residues. Here the CDR3 reads CASSSRGGDEQYF. The CDR3 coding sequence is TGTGCCAGCAGCTCCCGGGGGGGGGACGAGCAGTACTTC. Supplemented by reference TRBV7-2 and TRBJ2-7, the full variable domain reads GAGVSQSPSNKVTEKGKDVELRCDPISGHTALYWYRQSLGQGLEFLIYFQGNSAPDKSGLPSDRFSAERTGGSVSTLTIQRTQQEDSAVYLCASSSRGGDEQYFGPGTRLTVT.